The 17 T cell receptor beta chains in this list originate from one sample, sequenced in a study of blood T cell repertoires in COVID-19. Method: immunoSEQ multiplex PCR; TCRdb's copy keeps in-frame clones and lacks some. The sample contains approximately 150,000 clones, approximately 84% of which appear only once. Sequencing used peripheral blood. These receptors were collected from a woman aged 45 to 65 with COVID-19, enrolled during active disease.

The CDR3 DNA reads as TGTGCCAGCAGCCCCCCCGGGACAGGGGAAGGTACTGGAAACACCATATATTTT. The encoded protein is CASSPPGTGEGTGNTIYF. The V and J genes are TRBV7-2 and TRBJ1-3, with 10 bases identical to TRBD1. The trim removed 5 bases at V and 2 bases at J, leaving 12 bases unmatched. Germline loops: CDR1 SGHTA, CDR2 FQGNSA. This CDR3 region has 18 residues.

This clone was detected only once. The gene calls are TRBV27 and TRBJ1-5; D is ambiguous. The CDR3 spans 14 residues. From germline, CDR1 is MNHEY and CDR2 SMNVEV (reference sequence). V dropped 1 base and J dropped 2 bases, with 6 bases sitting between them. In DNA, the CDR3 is TGTGCCAGCAGTTTATATACAGGCAATCAGCCCCAGCATTTT. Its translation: CASSLYTGNQPQHF.

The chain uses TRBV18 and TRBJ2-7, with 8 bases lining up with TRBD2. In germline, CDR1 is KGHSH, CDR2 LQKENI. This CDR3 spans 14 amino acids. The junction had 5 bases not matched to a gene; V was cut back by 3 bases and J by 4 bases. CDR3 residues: CASSPGTSRYEQYF. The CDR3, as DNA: TGTGCCAGCTCACCGGGGACTAGTCGGTACGAGCAGTACTTC.

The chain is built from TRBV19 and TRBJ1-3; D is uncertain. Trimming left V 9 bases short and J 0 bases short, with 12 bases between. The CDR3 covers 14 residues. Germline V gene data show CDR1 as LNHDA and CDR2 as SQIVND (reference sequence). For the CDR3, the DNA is TGTGCCAGCCGACGGGAAATCTCTGGAAACACCATATATTTT. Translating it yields CASRREISGNTIYF.

The CDR3: CASTRTSGESDTQYF. The CDR3 DNA reads TGTGCCAGCACTCGGACTAGCGGGGAGTCAGATACGCAGTATTTT. The chain carries TRBV6-4 and TRBJ2-3, with 12 bases fitting TRBD2. CDR3 length: 15 amino acids. Germline CDR1 MRHNA, CDR2 SNTAGT. The J segment lost 4 bases and the V segment lost 7 bases, leaving 6 bases of the junction unmatched.

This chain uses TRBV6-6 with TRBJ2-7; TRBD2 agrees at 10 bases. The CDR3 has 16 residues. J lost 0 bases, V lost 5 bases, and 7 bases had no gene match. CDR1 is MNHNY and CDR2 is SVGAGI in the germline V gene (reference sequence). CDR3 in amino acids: CASSGPSGGSSYEQYF. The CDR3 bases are TGTGCCAGCAGTGGACCTAGCGGGGGAAGCTCCTACGAGCAGTACTTC.

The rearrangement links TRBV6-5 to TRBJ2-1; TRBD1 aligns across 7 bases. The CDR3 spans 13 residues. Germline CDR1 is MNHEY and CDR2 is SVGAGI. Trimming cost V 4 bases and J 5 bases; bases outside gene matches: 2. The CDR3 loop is CASSWTGNNEQFF. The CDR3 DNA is TGTGCCAGCAGTTGGACAGGAAACAATGAGCAGTTCTTC.

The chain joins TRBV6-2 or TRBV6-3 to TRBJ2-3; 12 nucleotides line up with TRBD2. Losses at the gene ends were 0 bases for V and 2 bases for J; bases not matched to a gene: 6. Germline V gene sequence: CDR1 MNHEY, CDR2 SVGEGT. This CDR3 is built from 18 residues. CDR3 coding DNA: TGTGCCAGCAGTTACTCGACGCTAGCGGGGGGGCCCACAGATACGCAGTATTTT. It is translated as CASSYSTLAGGPTDTQYF.

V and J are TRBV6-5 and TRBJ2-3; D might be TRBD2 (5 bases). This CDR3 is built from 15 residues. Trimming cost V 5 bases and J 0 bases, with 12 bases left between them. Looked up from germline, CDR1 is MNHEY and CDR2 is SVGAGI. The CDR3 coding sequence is TGTGCCAGCAGTATCCTAGCTGATAGCACAGATACGCAGTATTTT. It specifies CASSILADSTDTQYF.

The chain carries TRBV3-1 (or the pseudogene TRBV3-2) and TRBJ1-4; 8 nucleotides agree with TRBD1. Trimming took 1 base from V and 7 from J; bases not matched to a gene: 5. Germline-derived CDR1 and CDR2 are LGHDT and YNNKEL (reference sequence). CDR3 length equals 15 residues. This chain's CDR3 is CASSQVIRGPEKLFF. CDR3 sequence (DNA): TGTGCCAGCAGCCAAGTCATCAGGGGGCCTGAAAAACTGTTTTTT.

The DNA for the CDR3 is TGTGCCAGCAGTGATTGGGGCGGGGGAGAATCCACAGATACGCAGTATTTT. Translation gives CASSDWGGGESTDTQYF. This chain connects TRBV2 to TRBJ2-3; 7 bases agree with TRBD2. Looked up from germline, CDR1 is SNHLY and CDR2 is FYNNEI. V lost 3 bases, J lost 2 bases, and 11 bases stayed unmatched. The CDR3 covers 17 residues.

The CDR3 bases are TGTGCCAGTAGTATTGGGGGGGCGGACACTGAAGCTTTCTTT. Amino acid sequence: CASSIGGADTEAFF. The V and J genes are TRBV19 and TRBJ1-1; weak D call: TRBD1 (6 bases). This CDR3 has 14 amino acids. Trimming stripped 3 bases from V and 3 bases from J, with 11 bases between. The germline gives CDR1 LNHDA, CDR2 SQIVND (reference sequence).

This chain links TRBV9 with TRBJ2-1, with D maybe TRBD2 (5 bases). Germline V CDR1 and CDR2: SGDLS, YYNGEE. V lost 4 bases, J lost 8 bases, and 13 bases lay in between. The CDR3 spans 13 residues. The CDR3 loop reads CASSPGLPDEQFF. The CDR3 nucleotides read TGTGCCAGCAGCCCCGGACTCCCAGATGAGCAGTTCTTC. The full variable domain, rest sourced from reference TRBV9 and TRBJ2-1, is DSGVTQTPKHLITATGQRVTLRCSPRSGDLSVYWYQQSLDQGLQFLIQYYNGEERAKGNILERFSAQQFPDLHSELNLSSLELGDSALYFCASSPGLPDEQFFGPGTRLTVL.

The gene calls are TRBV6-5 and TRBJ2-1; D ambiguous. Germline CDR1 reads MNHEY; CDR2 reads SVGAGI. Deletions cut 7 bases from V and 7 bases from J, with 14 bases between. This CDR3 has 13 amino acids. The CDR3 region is CASKPYEVNEQFF. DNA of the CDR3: TGTGCCAGCAAACCATACGAGGTAAATGAGCAGTTCTTC.

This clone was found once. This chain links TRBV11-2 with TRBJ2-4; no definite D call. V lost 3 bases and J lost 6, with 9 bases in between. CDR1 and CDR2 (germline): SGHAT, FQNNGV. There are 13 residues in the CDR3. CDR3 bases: TGTGCCAGCAGCTTCGCTGGGCCAAACATTCAGTACTTC. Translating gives CASSFAGPNIQYF. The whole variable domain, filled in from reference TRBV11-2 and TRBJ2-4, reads EAGVAQSPRYKIIEKRQSVAFWCNPISGHATLYWYQQILGQGPKLLIQFQNNGVVDDSQLPKDRFSAERLKGVDSTLKIQPAKLEDSAVYLCASSFAGPNIQYFGAGTRLSVL.

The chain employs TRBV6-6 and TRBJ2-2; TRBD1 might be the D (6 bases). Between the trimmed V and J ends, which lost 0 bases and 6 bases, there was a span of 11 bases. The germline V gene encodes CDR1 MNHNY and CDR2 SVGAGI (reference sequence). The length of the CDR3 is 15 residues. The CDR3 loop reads CASSYSRSGAGELFF. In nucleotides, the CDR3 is TGTGCCAGCAGTTACTCCAGATCAGGGGCCGGGGAGCTGTTTTTT.

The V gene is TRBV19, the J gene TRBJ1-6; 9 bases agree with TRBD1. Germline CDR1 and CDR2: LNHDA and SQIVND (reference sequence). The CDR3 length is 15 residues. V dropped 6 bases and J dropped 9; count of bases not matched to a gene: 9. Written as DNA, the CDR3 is TGTGCCAGTAGCGAACAGGGGGCAGTGGGTTCACCCCTCCACTTT. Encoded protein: CASSEQGAVGSPLHF.